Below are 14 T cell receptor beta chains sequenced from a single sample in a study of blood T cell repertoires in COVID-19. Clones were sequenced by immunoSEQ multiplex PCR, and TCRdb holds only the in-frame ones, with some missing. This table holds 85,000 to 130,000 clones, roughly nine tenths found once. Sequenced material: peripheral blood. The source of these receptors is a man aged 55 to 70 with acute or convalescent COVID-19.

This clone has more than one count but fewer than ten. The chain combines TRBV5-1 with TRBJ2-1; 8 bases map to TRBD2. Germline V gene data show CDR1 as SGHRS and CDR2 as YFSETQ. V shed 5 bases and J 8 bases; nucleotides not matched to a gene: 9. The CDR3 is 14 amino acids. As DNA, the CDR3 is TGCGCCAGCAGAGAGGCGGGAGGAGGTGATGAGCAGTTCTTC. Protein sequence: CASREAGGGDEQFF.

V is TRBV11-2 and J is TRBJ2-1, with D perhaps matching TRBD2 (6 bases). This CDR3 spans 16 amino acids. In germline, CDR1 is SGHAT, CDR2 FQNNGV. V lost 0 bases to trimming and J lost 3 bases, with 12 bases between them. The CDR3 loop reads CASSLDYGGFYNEQFF. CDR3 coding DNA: TGTGCCAGCAGCTTAGATTATGGGGGGTTCTACAATGAGCAGTTCTTC.

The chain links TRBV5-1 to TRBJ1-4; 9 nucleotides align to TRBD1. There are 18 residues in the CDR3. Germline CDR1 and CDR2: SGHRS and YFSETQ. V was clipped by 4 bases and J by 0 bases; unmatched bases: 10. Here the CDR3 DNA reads TGCGCCAGCAGCGTCCGGGACAGGGATATTGCAACTAATGAAAAACTGTTTTTT. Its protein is CASSVRDRDIATNEKLFF.

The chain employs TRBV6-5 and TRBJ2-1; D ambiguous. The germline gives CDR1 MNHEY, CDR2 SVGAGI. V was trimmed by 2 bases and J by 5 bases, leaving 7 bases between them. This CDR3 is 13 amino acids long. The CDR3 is CASSYVGNNEQFF. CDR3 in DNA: TGTGCCAGCAGTTACGTCGGTAACAATGAGCAGTTCTTC.

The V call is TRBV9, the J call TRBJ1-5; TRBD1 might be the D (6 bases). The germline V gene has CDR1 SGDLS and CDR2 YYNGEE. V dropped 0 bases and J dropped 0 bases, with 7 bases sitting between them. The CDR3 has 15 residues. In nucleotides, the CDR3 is TGTGCCAGCAGCGTAGCAGGGGATAGCAATCAGCCCCAGCATTTT. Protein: CASSVAGDSNQPQHF.

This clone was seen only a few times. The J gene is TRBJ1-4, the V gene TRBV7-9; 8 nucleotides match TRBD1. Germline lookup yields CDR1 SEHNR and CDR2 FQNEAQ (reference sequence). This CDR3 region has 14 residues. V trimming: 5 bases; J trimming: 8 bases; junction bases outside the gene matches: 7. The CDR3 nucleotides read TGTGCCAGCAGCCCGAGGACAGGGTTGGAAAAACTGTTTTTT. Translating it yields CASSPRTGLEKLFF.

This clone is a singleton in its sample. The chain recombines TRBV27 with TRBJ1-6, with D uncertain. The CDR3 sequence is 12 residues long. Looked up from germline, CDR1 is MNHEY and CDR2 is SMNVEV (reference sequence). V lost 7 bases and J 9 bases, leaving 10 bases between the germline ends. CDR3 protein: CASTGFGSPLHF. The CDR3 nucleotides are TGTGCCAGCACAGGCTTTGGTTCACCCCTCCACTTT.

CDR3 sequence: CASSQDVTSGYYEQYF. CDR3 nucleotides: TGTGCCAGCAGCCAAGATGTGACTAGCGGATACTACGAGCAGTACTTC. The rearrangement links TRBV3-1 (or the pseudogene TRBV3-2) to TRBJ2-7, with 9 bases aligning to TRBD2. CDR1 LGHDT and CDR2 YNNKEL come from the germline V gene (reference sequence). J was trimmed by 3 bases and V by 0 bases; bases with no gene match: 6. The CDR3 runs 16 residues.

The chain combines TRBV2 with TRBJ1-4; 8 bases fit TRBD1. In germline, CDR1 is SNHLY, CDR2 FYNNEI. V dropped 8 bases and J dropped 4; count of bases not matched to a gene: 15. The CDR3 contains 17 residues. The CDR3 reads CASVPPRRGRLNEKLFF. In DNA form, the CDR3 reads TGTGCCAGCGTCCCCCCCCGCAGGGGGCGACTTAATGAAAAACTGTTTTTT.

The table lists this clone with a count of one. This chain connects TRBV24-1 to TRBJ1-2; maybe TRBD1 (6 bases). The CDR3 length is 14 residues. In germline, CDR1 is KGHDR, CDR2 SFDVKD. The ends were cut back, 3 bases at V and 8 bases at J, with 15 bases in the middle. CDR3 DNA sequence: TGTGCCACCAGTGATCCAAGGGGGGGCCGAGGCTACACCTTC. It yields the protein CATSDPRGGRGYTF.

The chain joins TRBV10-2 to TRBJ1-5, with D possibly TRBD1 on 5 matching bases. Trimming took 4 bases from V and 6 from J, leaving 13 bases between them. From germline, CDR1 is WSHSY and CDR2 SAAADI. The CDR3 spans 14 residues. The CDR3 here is CASSVNQGTQPQHF. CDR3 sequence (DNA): TGCGCCAGCAGTGTGAATCAGGGTACTCAGCCCCAGCATTTT.

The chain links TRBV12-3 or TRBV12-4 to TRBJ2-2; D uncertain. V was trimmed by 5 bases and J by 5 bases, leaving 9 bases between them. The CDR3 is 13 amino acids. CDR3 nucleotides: TGTGCCAGCAGTCTGGGCCGGACCGGGGAGCTGTTTTTT. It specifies CASSLGRTGELFF.

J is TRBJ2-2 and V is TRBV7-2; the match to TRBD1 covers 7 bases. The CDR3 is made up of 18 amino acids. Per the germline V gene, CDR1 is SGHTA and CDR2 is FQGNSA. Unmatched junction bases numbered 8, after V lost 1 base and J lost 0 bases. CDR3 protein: CASSLVTGTAANTGELFF. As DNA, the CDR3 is TGTGCCAGCAGCTTAGTTACGGGGACAGCCGCGAACACCGGGGAGCTGTTTTTT. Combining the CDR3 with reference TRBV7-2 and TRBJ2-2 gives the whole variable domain GAGVSQSPSNKVTEKGKDVELRCDPISGHTALYWYRQSLGQGLEFLIYFQGNSAPDKSGLPSDRFSAERTGGSVSTLTIQRTQQEDSAVYLCASSLVTGTAANTGELFFGEGSRLTVL.

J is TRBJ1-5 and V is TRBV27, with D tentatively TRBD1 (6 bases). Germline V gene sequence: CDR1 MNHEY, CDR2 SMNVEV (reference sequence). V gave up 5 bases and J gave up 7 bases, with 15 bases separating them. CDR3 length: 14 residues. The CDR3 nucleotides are TGTGCCAGCAGTCCGGACAGAGGTAGACAGCCCCAGCATTTT. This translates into CASSPDRGRQPQHF.